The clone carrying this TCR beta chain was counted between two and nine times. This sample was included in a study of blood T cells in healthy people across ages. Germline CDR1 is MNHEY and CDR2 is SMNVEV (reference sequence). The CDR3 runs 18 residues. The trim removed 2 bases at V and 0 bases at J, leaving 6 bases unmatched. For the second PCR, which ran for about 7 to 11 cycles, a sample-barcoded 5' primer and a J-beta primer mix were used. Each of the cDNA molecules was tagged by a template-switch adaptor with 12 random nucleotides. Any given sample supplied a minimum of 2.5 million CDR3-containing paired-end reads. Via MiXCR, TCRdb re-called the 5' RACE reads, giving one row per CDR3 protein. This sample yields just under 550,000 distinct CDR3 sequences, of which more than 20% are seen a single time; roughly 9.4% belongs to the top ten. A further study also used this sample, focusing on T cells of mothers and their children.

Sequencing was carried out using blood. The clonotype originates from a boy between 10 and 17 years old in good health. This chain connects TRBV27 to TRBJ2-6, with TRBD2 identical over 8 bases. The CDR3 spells CASSLAGGPLSGANVLTF. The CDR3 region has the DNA TGTGCCAGCAGTTTAGCGGGGGGCCCCCTCTCTGGGGCCAACGTCCTGACTTTC. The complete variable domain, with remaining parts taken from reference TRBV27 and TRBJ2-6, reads EAQVTQNPRYLITVTGKKLTVTCSQNMNHEYMSWYRQDPGLGLRQIYYSMNVEVTDKGDVPEGYKVSRKEKRNFPLILESPSPNQTSLYFCASSLAGGPLSGANVLTFGAGSRLTVL.